This TCR beta chain was captured by sequencing in a study of CD8+CD57+ T cells in acquired aplastic anemia. Study at large: The sorted CD4+ and CD8+ cells yielded an average around 3.2 ug of DNA. Among healthy donors, CD4+ cells averaged roughly 11 million reads. Study-level results: Patients and controls had in common approximately 30 CD8+ CDR3 sequences.

As to this clonotype: Its cognate antigen is unknown.

Per germline, CDR1 LNHDA and CDR2 SQIVND (reference sequence). V shed 4 bases and J 5 bases; nucleotides not matched to a gene: 10. The CDR3 has 15 amino acids. Genomic DNA acted as the template from which TCR beta VDJ combination and CDR3 sequence profiling were carried out. TCRdb re-called the reads with MiXCR, one entry per CDR3 protein. The sample shows a few hundred thousand distinct CDR3 sequences, about 70% of them seen only once. The gene calls are TRBV19 and TRBJ2-7; TRBD1 agrees at 8 bases. The receptor was isolated from a human donor in good health, serving as a control. Sequencing was carried out using sorted CD4+, CD8+, or CD8+CD57+ T cells (not recorded which) from PBMCs. The CDR3 bases are TGTGCCAGTAGTACGCAGACAGGGGTCAAGAACGAGCAGTACTTC. Translated: CASSTQTGVKNEQYF. The complete variable domain, with remaining parts taken from reference TRBV19 and TRBJ2-7, reads DGGITQSPKYLFRKEGQNVTLSCEQNLNHDAMYWYRQDPGQGLRLIYYSQIVNDFQKGDIAEGYSVSREKKESFPLTVTSAQKNPTAFYLCASSTQTGVKNEQYFGPGTRLTVT.